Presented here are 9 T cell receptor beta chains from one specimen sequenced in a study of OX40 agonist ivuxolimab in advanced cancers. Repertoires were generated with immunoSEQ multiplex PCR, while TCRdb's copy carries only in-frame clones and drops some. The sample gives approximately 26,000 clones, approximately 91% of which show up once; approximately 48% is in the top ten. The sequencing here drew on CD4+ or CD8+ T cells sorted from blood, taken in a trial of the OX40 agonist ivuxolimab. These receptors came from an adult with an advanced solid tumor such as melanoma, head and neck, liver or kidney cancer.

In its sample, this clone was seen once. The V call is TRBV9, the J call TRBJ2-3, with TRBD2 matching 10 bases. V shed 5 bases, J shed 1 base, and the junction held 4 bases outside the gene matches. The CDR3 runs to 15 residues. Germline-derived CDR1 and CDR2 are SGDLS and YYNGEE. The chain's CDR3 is CASSDTSGGTDTQYF. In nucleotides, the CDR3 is TGTGCCAGCAGTGACACTAGCGGGGGCACAGATACGCAGTATTTT.

CDR3 region: CASSPPGQAYEQYF. The CDR3, as DNA: TGTGCCAGCAGCCCACCAGGGCAAGCCTACGAGCAGTACTTC. V usage is TRBV11-3 and J usage is TRBJ2-5; possibly TRBD1 for D (5 bases). The DNA end is a closer match to TRBJ2-7, so the J assignment may be wrong. CDR1 SGHNT and CDR2 YENEEA come from the germline V gene. CDR3 length equals 14 residues.

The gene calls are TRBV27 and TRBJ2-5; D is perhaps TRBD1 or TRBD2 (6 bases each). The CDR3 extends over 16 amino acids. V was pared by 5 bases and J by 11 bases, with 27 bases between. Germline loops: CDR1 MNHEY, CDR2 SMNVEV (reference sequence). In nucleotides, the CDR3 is TGTGCCAGCAGTCTCCCCACACGGGACACGAGGGGGGAGCAGTACTTC. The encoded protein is CASSLPTRDTRGEQYF.

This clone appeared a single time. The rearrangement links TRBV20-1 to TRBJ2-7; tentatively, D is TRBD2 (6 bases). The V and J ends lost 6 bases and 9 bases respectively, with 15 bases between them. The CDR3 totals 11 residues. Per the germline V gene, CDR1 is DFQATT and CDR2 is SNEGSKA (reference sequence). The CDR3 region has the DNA TGCAGTGCCTTGGGGGGTTGGTGGCAGTACTTC. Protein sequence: CSALGGWWQYF.

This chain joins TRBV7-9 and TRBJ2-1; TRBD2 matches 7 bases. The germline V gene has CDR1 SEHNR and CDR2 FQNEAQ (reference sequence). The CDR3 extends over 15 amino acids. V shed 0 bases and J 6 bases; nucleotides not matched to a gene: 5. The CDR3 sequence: CASSLAEGRGNEQFF. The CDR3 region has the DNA TGTGCCAGCAGCTTAGCGGAGGGGAGGGGCAATGAGCAGTTCTTC.

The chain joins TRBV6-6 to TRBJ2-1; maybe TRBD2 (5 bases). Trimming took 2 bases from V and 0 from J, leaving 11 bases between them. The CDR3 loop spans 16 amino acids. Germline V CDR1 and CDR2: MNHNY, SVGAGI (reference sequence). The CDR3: CASSYAKRSSYNEQFF. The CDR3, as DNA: TGTGCCAGCAGTTACGCCAAGCGGAGCTCCTACAATGAGCAGTTCTTC.

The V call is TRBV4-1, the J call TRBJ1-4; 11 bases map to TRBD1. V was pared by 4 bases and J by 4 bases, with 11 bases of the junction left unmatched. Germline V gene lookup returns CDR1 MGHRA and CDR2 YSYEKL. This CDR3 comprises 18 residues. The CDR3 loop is CASSPLIIGTGGNEKLFF. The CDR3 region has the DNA TGCGCCAGCAGCCCCCTCATTATCGGGACAGGGGGTAATGAAAAACTGTTTTTT.

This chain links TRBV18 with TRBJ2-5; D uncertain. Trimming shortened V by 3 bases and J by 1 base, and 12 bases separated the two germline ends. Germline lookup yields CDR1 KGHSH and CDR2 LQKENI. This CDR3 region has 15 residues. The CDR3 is CASSPQRTAQETQYF. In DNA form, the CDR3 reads TGTGCCAGCTCACCTCAGAGGACCGCCCAAGAGACCCAGTACTTC.

CDR3 region: CASTLRGPPETQYF. The DNA for the CDR3 is TGTGCCAGCACCCTCAGGGGGCCTCCAGAGACCCAGTACTTC. The genes are TRBV21-1 and TRBJ2-5; TRBD1 reflects the table's D call only, with no check against the DNA. TRBV21-1 is a pseudogene locus. This CDR3 is 14 amino acids long.